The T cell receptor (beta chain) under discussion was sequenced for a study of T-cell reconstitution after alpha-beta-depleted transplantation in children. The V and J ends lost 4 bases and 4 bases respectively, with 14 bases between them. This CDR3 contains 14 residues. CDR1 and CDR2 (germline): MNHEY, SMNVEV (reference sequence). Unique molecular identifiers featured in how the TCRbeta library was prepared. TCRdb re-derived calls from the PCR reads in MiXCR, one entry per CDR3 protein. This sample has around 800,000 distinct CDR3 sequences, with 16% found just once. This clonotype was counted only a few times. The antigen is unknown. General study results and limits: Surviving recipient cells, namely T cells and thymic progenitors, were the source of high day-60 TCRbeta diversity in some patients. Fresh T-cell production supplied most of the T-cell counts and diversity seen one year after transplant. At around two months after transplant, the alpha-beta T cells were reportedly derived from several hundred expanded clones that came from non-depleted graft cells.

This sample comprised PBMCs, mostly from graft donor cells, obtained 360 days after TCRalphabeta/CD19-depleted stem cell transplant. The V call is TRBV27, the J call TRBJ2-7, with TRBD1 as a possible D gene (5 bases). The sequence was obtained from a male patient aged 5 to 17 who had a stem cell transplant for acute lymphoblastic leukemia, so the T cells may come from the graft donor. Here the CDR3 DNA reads TGTGCCAGCAGTTGGGGCGCGGACGGATACGAGCAGTACTTC. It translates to CASSWGADGYEQYF.